In its sample, the clone carrying this TCR beta chain was seen once. The CDR3 extends over 13 amino acids. The V gene lost 9 bases and the J gene lost 6 bases, with 17 bases spanning the gap. Germline CDR1 reads MDHEN; CDR2 reads SYDVKM. This entry belongs to a study of blood T cell repertoires in COVID-19. The protocol was immunoSEQ multiplex PCR, while the TCRdb copy is restricted to in-frame clones and leaves out a portion. The sample consists of over 200,000 clones, roughly 87% of them appearing once. The origin of this receptor is a man aged 35-49 years with active or convalescent COVID-19. The sequencing sample was made of peripheral blood. This chain connects TRBV28 to TRBJ1-1; D gene unclear. CDR3 in amino acids: CARRPAGWAEAFF. The CDR3 DNA reads as TGTGCCAGAAGGCCCGCCGGGTGGGCTGAAGCTTTCTTT.